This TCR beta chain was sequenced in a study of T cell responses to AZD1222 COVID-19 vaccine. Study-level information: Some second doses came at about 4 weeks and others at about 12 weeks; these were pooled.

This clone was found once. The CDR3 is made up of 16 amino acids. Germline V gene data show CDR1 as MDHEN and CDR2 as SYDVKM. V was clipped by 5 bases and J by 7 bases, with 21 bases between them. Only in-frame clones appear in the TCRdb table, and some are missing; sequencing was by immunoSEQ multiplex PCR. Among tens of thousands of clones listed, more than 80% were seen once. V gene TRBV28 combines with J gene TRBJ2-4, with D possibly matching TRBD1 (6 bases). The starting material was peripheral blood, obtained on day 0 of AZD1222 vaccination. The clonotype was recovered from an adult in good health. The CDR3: CASSARMTGEINIQYF. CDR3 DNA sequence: TGTGCCAGCAGTGCCCGGATGACAGGAGAGATTAACATTCAGTACTTC.